Sequencing of this TCR beta chain was carried out in a study of PD-1 blockade in mismatch repair-deficient tumors. PCR or immunohistochemistry showed mismatch repair deficiency in every enrolled patient. TCR sequencing covered a few patients who responded to pembrolizumab. Repertoires were generated with immunoSEQ multiplex PCR, while TCRdb's copy carries only in-frame clones and drops some. The sample includes 120,000 or so clones, approximately 86% of them seen just once. The germline V gene encodes CDR1 LNHDA and CDR2 SQIVND (reference sequence). The CDR3 has 15 amino acids. Unmatched junction bases numbered 7, after V lost 5 bases and J lost 1 base. Study findings and constraints: Rapid post-treatment expansion, then contraction, generally preceding radiologic response, marked tumor-resident clones.

As regards this clone: Its antigen is not identified.

The chain is built from TRBV19 and TRBJ1-1; 7 nucleotides align to TRBD1. Here the sequenced sample was peripheral blood, taken 44 weeks after starting pembrolizumab. The receptor comes from an adult with mismatch repair-deficient cancer. The CDR3 loop is CASSSETGSNTEAFF. DNA of the CDR3: TGTGCCAGTAGTTCCGAGACAGGGTCGAACACTGAAGCTTTCTTT. The entire variable domain, with the rest obtained from reference TRBV19 and TRBJ1-1, is as follows: DGGITQSPKYLFRKEGQNVTLSCEQNLNHDAMYWYRQDPGQGLRLIYYSQIVNDFQKGDIAEGYSVSREKKESFPLTVTSAQKNPTAFYLCASSSETGSNTEAFFGQGTRLTVV.